This TCR beta chain was sequenced during a study of Ad26.COV2.S vaccination and SARS-CoV-2 variants (dated by TCRdb to the early 2020s). Looking at the study overall: Vaccine-arm donors were drawn from COV1001, a multicentre, randomized, double-blind, placebo-controlled phase I-IIa trial of Ad26.COV2.S in healthy adults. Blinding of investigators to trial group allocation was maintained during experiments and outcome assessment. Ad26.COV2.S was administered intramuscularly at a dose of 5x10^10 or 1x10^11 viral particles, either as one shot or as two shots given 56 days apart. The TCR-sequenced set comprised about 32 samples: some 20 Ad26.COV2.S vaccine recipients, 5 placebo recipients and 8 SARS-CoV-2 convalescent individuals. TCRbeta repertoire sequencing was used to assess the specificity and breadth of SARS-CoV-2-reactive T cell receptors after Ad26.COV2.S vaccination. Trial participants were randomized into five groups of five, in which low-dose or high-dose Ad26.COV2.S was given once or twice, or placebo was given on both occasions.

Reading the germline V gene gives CDR1 MGHRA and CDR2 YSYEKL. Trimming at the junction amounts to 1 base on V and 0 bases on J, and the germline ends lie 9 bases apart. From its cysteine to its phenylalanine, the CDR3 spans 16 amino acids. Just CDR3 DNA is preserved here, 48 bases in frame from base 1. The study at large found these results: Spike-specific TCR breadth was higher in Ad26.COV2.S recipients than in placebo recipients (P = 0.0014). It was noted by the authors that total T cell responses may have been underestimated by the TCR breadth and depth analyses. Vaccine and placebo recipients had similar non-spike TCR breadth, a finding consistent with the vaccine containing only spike. After vaccination, substantial breadth of spike-specific CD8+ and CD4+ T cell responses was reported. The study was not powered to compare responses between vaccine doses or regimens.

Taken with the paper, the label for treatment or condition translates to: about 20 received Ad26.COV2.S at low or high dose, single or two shots; roughly five received placebo; per-sample allocation not given. Repertoires of vaccine and placebo recipients were sequenced from samples taken on day 63 after the first injection. In Cohort 1b, 25 or so adults aged 18-55 years were enrolled at a single site in Boston, USA, between 29 July and 7 August 2020. As a vaccine, Ad26.COV2.S was a replication-incompetent adenovirus type 26 vector that expressed a prefusion-stabilized SARS-CoV-2 spike protein derived from the original Wuhan strain. Note on this clone: There is no known antigen for this receptor. Per-base qualities were not stored, and no clone one base away is much larger.

TCRbeta CDR3 regions were sequenced with the immunoSEQ Assay. After extraction, genomic DNA underwent amplification by bias-controlled multiplex PCR, followed by high-throughput sequencing. From the authors' description of their analysis: To quantify the absolute abundance of every unique TCRbeta CDR3 region, sequences were collapsed and filtered. T cell fraction was estimated by normalization of TCRbeta template counts to usable DNA, with usable DNA being measured through amplification of reference genes present in all nucleated cells. Repertoire TCRs were annotated as SARS-CoV-2-specific by exact matching of V gene, CDR3 amino acid sequence and J gene to a known reactive TCR set. The reference SARS-CoV-2 TCR set was derived from MIRA and filtered for enrichment in COVID-19-positive ImmuneCODE repertoires, a step that removed public or cross-reactive TCRs. Drawing on the MIRA antigens, annotated TCRs were analysed further at the level of specific ORF or position within ORF. Depth was the summed frequency of annotated unique rearrangements, while breadth was defined as annotated unique rearrangements over total unique productive rearrangements. TCR breadth was compared between groups using two-sided Wilcoxon rank-sum tests. The immuneACCESS repertoire file appears here via TCRdb, limited to in-frame rearrangements. These files lack a portion of the clones; in checked studies, under half of the deficit traces to unresolved V genes, and the cause of the others is not known. V, J and clone size were drawn from that table, and D and trimming were deduced from the DNA. The sample table lists hundreds of thousands of clones, more than 75% of them with a count of one. The ten largest account for roughly 3.5% of the sample.

This TCR came from a person between 18 and 65 years old who received the Ad26.COV2.S COVID-19 vaccine or a placebo. The material sequenced was peripheral blood, taken in a trial of Ad26.COV2.S vaccine versus placebo. The rearrangement combines TRBV4-1 with TRBJ1-4; there is no confident call for the D gene. The base sequence is TGCGCCAGCAGCCAAGTTCTCGGTGCAACTAATGAAAAACTGTTTTTT. The translation is CASSQVLGATNEKLFF.